A selection of T cell receptor beta chains follows, all from one sample in a study of T cell clones after liver transplantation. Sequencing used immunoSEQ multiplex PCR; TCRdb keeps in-frame clones, though not all of them. This table has approximately 100,000 clones, 75% to 85% appearing once. This specimen consisted of CD4+ T cells from blood, obtained before liver transplant. The receptors derive from a human donor who received a liver transplant. Both conserved end residues are part of each CDR3. Fields, in order: D gene, V gene, clone size, J gene, CDR3 DNA, CDR3 protein. D genes are given only for firm matches. The listing skips clone size in some rows; elsewhere it reads once, few, many or a size class.

d_call: TRBD2; v_call: TRBV6-1; clone_size: -; j_call: TRBJ2-7; cdr3_nt: TGTGCCAGCAGTGAGAGGGAGGGGACGTTCCACGAGCAGTACTTC; cdr3_aa: CASSEREGTFHEQYF
d_call: -; v_call: TRBV30; clone_size: -; j_call: TRBJ1-1; cdr3_nt: TGTGCCTGGAGGGGCAGGGAGGACACTGAAGCTTTCTTT; cdr3_aa: CAWRGREDTEAFF
d_call: -; v_call: TRBV7-2; clone_size: few; j_call: TRBJ2-5; cdr3_nt: TGTGCCAGCAGCCCACTCGGAGGGGGGGGCATTCAATTAGAGACCCAGTACTTC; cdr3_aa: CASSPLGGGGIQLETQYF
d_call: -; v_call: TRBV2; clone_size: -; j_call: TRBJ2-1; cdr3_nt: TGTGCCAGCAGTGAAGGATACTTCAGGCCCAATGAGCAGTTCTTC; cdr3_aa: CASSEGYFRPNEQFF
d_call: TRBD1; v_call: TRBV10-1; clone_size: -; j_call: TRBJ2-2; cdr3_nt: TGCGCCAGCAGTGGGCGTCGGACAGGGAACACCGGGGAGCTGTTTTTT; cdr3_aa: CASSGRRTGNTGELFF
d_call: -; v_call: TRBV7-8; clone_size: -; j_call: TRBJ1-1; cdr3_nt: TGTGCCAGCAGCTTAGGGGGGGGACTCCGAGGGACTGAAGCTTTCTTT; cdr3_aa: CASSLGGGLRGTEAFF
d_call: TRBD2; v_call: TRBV15; clone_size: few; j_call: TRBJ2-1; cdr3_nt: TGTGCCACCAGCTCCGTAGGTAGCGGGAGGGCCTGGAATGAGCAGTTCTTC; cdr3_aa: CATSSVGSGRAWNEQFF
d_call: -; v_call: TRBV5-4; clone_size: -; j_call: TRBJ2-5; cdr3_nt: TGTGCCAGCAGCTTGGTAAATTGGAGAGAAGAGACCCAGTACTTC; cdr3_aa: CASSLVNWREETQYF
d_call: -; v_call: TRBV4-1; clone_size: -; j_call: TRBJ2-1; cdr3_nt: TGCGCCAGCAGCCGAACGGAGGACCCTTTGGATGAGCAGTTCTTC; cdr3_aa: CASSRTEDPLDEQFF
d_call: TRBD2; v_call: TRBV7-3; clone_size: -; j_call: TRBJ2-7; cdr3_nt: TGTGCCAGCAGTCCGACTAGCGGGGGCCACGAGCAGTACTTC; cdr3_aa: CASSPTSGGHEQYF
d_call: -; v_call: TRBV27; clone_size: once; j_call: TRBJ1-1; cdr3_nt: TGTGCCAGCAGTAGTCCTGTAGGCACTGAAGCTTTCTTT; cdr3_aa: CASSSPVGTEAFF
d_call: TRBD1; v_call: TRBV13; clone_size: -; j_call: TRBJ1-1; cdr3_nt: TGTGCCAGCAGCTTATTCGGGACAGGGGGAAAAACTGAAGCTTTCTTT; cdr3_aa: CASSLFGTGGKTEAFF
d_call: TRBD1; v_call: TRBV5-6; clone_size: once; j_call: TRBJ1-2; cdr3_nt: TGTGCCAGCAGACCCAAAGGACAGGGTGGCTACACCTTC; cdr3_aa: CASRPKGQGGYTF
d_call: -; v_call: TRBV7-9; clone_size: -; j_call: TRBJ1-5; cdr3_nt: TGTGCCAGCAGTCCTATACAGGGTCGCAATCAGCCCCAGCATTTT; cdr3_aa: CASSPIQGRNQPQHF
d_call: TRBD1; v_call: TRBV6-6; clone_size: -; j_call: TRBJ1-3; cdr3_nt: TGTGCCAGTAGAGAATCAGGGGGTTTCTCTGGAAACACCATATATTTT; cdr3_aa: CASRESGGFSGNTIYF
d_call: -; v_call: TRBV27; clone_size: -; j_call: TRBJ1-5; cdr3_nt: TGTGCCAGCAGTTTGAACAGGGTTAGCAATCAGCCCCAGCATTTT; cdr3_aa: CASSLNRVSNQPQHF
d_call: -; v_call: TRBV7-3; clone_size: -; j_call: TRBJ2-7; cdr3_nt: TGTGCCAGCACCCAGGGTCCCTCCTACGAGCAGTACTTC; cdr3_aa: CASTQGPSYEQYF
d_call: TRBD2; v_call: TRBV14; clone_size: -; j_call: TRBJ2-1; cdr3_nt: TGTGCCAGCAGCCAAGAAAGGCTAGCGGGAGGGTATTACAATGAGCAGTTCTTC; cdr3_aa: CASSQERLAGGYYNEQFF
d_call: TRBD1; v_call: TRBV30; clone_size: few; j_call: TRBJ1-5; cdr3_nt: TGTGCCTGGACAGGGGGGATGAACAATCAGCCCCAGCATTTT; cdr3_aa: CAWTGGMNNQPQHF
d_call: TRBD1; v_call: TRBV7-3; clone_size: -; j_call: TRBJ2-2; cdr3_nt: TGTGCCAGCAGCCCCCGGGACAGGGGTCCCGGGGAGCTGTTTTTT; cdr3_aa: CASSPRDRGPGELFF
d_call: TRBD1; v_call: TRBV7-9; clone_size: -; j_call: TRBJ1-2; cdr3_nt: TGTGCCAGCAGGGACAGGGCCCTTGGCTACACCTTC; cdr3_aa: CASRDRALGYTF
d_call: -; v_call: TRBV2; clone_size: few; j_call: TRBJ1-6; cdr3_nt: TGTGCCAGCAGGCCTAGGTGGGCTGATAATTCACCCCTCCACTTT; cdr3_aa: CASRPRWADNSPLHF
d_call: TRBD1; v_call: TRBV28; clone_size: -; j_call: TRBJ1-2; cdr3_nt: TGTGCCAGCAGTCAACAGGGGGTGCCTGGCTACACCTTC; cdr3_aa: CASSQQGVPGYTF
d_call: -; v_call: TRBV4-2; clone_size: once; j_call: TRBJ2-7; cdr3_nt: TGTGCCAGCAGCCCCCGTCTTGGCCTCAACTACGAGCAGTACTTC; cdr3_aa: CASSPRLGLNYEQYF
d_call: -; v_call: TRBV5-5; clone_size: -; j_call: TRBJ1-1; cdr3_nt: TGTGCCAGCAGCTTGATCGATGACACTGAAGCTTTCTTT; cdr3_aa: CASSLIDDTEAFF
d_call: -; v_call: TRBV28; clone_size: -; j_call: TRBJ2-1; cdr3_nt: TGTGCCAGCAGTTTAAAGGTGGTGGAGCAGTTCTTC; cdr3_aa: CASSLKVVEQFF
d_call: -; v_call: TRBV10-3; clone_size: -; j_call: TRBJ1-1; cdr3_nt: TGTGCCATCAGTGATAAGGTTAACACTGAAGCTTTCTTT; cdr3_aa: CAISDKVNTEAFF